Each of the 23 T cell receptor beta chains below was sequenced from the same sample in a study of T cells in Graves' hyperthyroidism and ophthalmopathy. TCR beta CDR3 sequences were amplified from RNA transcripts. First-round RT-PCR targeting the TCR CDR3 was performed with the HTBI primer set. TCRdb called the multiplex PCR reads again in MiXCR, with one record for every CDR3 protein. In the table there are approximately 510,000 distinct CDR3 sequences, 40% to 50% of which are singletons. Material for sequencing was peripheral blood or thyroid tissue (not recorded which). All receptors come from an adult woman with Graves' disease, either hyperthyroidism or ophthalmopathy (not recorded which).

Concerning this clonotype: A read error is likely, as this CDR3 ends without the conserved phenylalanine or tryptophan. The chain uses TRBV7-9 and TRBJ1-1; D may be TRBD1 (6 bases). Germline V CDR1 and CDR2: SEHNR, FQNEAQ (reference sequence). CDR3 length: 15 residues. The ends were cut back, 4 bases at V and 3 bases at J, with 15 bases in the middle. CDR3 amino acids: CASSWTVGGDTEAFL. As DNA, the CDR3 is TGTGCCAGCAGCTGGACAGTGGGGGGCGACACTGAAGCTTTCCTT.

The chain is built from TRBV7-9 and TRBJ2-7; D may correspond to TRBD1 or TRBD2 (6 bases each). The V gene lost 9 bases and the J gene lost 2 bases, with 11 bases spanning the gap. CDR3 length equals 12 residues. Germline V gives CDR1 SEHNR, CDR2 FQNEAQ (reference sequence). In nucleotides, the CDR3 is TGTGCCAGTCAGGAGGGGGCCTACGAGCAGTACTTC. This codes for CASQEGAYEQYF.

This clonotype has only a few counts. The chain links TRBV30 to TRBJ1-1; D not certain. Germline loops: CDR1 GTSNPN, CDR2 SVGIG (reference sequence). The CDR3 is 13 residues long. V lost 1 base and J 1 base, leaving 7 bases between the germline ends. The CDR3 nucleotides are TGTGCCTGGAGTGGACACCGGAACACTGAAGCTTTCTTT. Protein product: CAWSGHRNTEAFF.

Worth noting for this clonotype: One end of the junction fails to match germline, which may point to a read error. The chain employs TRBV24-1 and TRBJ2-7; the D gene is possibly TRBD1 (6 bases). Germline lookup yields CDR1 KGHDR and CDR2 SFDVKD. The CDR3 has 13 amino acids. CDR3 sequence reads: CASSDPQGYEQYF. DNA for the CDR3: TGTGCCAGCAGTGATCCACAGGGTTACGAGCAGTACTTC.

In this sample, this clonotype turned up many times. The chain joins TRBV27 to TRBJ1-4; tentatively, D is TRBD1 (5 bases). Germline CDR1 reads MNHEY; CDR2 reads SMNVEV (reference sequence). The CDR3 covers 14 residues. V lost 5 bases and J lost 6, with 13 bases in between. CDR3 DNA sequence: TGTGCCAGCAGTCAACAGGTCGGGGATGAAAAACTGTTTTTT. Translation gives CASSQQVGDEKLFF.

The chain links TRBV29-1 to TRBJ1-3; no clear D. This CDR3 is built from 16 residues. V lost 3 bases and J lost 1, with 16 bases in between. Per the germline V gene, CDR1 is SQVTM and CDR2 is ANQGSEA. DNA of the CDR3: TGCAGCGTTGAGGATCCTCGGGCAGCTTCTGGAAACACCATATATTTT. This translates into CSVEDPRAASGNTIYF.

This chain's CDR3 is CSATRTRGVQETQYF. CDR3 coding DNA: TGCAGTGCTACTAGGACACGGGGGGTACAAGAGACCCAGTACTTC. The V call is TRBV20-1, the J call TRBJ2-5; 7 bases line up with TRBD2. The CDR3 has 15 amino acids. After removal of 4 bases from V and 2 bases from J, the junction contained 10 bases not matched to a gene. Germline V lookup: CDR1 DFQATT, CDR2 SNEGSKA (reference sequence).

This clonotype was counted between two and nine times. The V and J genes are TRBV5-1 and TRBJ1-4; a weak D match, TRBD1 (5 bases). This CDR3 has 15 residues. V lost 0 bases, J lost 7 bases, and 13 bases lay in between. The germline CDR1 and CDR2 sequences are SGHRS and YFSETQ. CDR3: CASSLEADGTEKLFF. CDR3 DNA sequence: TGCGCCAGCAGCTTGGAGGCTGATGGGACTGAAAAACTGTTTTTT.

This rearrangement joins TRBV20-1 to TRBJ2-7, with D perhaps being TRBD1 or TRBD2 (5 bases each). Germline CDR1 DFQATT, CDR2 SNEGSKA (reference sequence). This CDR3 spans 13 amino acids. Trimming removed 6 bases at V and 4 bases at J, with 16 bases between. CDR3 DNA sequence: TGCAGTGCCCGGGGCAGGGTAGGTTACGAGCAGTACTTC. This gives the protein CSARGRVGYEQYF.

The chain carries TRBV2 and TRBJ1-5; 7 bases line up with TRBD1. CDR1 SNHLY and CDR2 FYNNEI come from the germline V gene. This CDR3 spans 15 amino acids. V shed 5 bases, J shed 10 bases, and the junction held 14 bases outside the gene matches. DNA for the CDR3: TGTGCCAGCAGTCAGGGGGGGCGCGCAGCTGAACCCCAGCATTTT. Residues: CASSQGGRAAEPQHF.

This clonotype was picked up a small number of times. The chain links TRBV12-3 or TRBV12-4 to TRBJ1-2; D is undetermined. V dropped 10 bases and J dropped 4 bases, with 16 bases sitting between them. CDR3 length: 13 residues. The CDR3 loop reads CATSRPGGYGYTF. CDR3 nucleotides: TGTGCCACCAGCCGACCGGGCGGCTATGGCTACACCTTC.

In this sample, this clonotype turned up a few times. The V call is TRBV9, the J call TRBJ2-6; no clear D gene. In germline, CDR1 is SGDLS, CDR2 YYNGEE. V lost 4 bases to trimming and J lost 4 bases, with 12 bases between them. The CDR3 consists of 15 residues. The CDR3 DNA follows: TGTGCCAGCAGCTGGAGACCCACGGGGGCCAACGTCCTGACTTTC. It codes for CASSWRPTGANVLTF.

At least ten counts were recorded for this clonotype. The chain has TRBV2 and TRBJ1-2; 7 nucleotides line up with TRBD1. After removal of 5 bases from V and 6 bases from J, the junction contained 3 bases not matched to a gene. The CDR3 sequence is 12 residues long. CDR1 is SNHLY and CDR2 is FYNNEI in the germline V gene. Written as DNA, the CDR3 is TGTGCCAGCAGTCAACAGGGGAATGGCTACACCTTC. It codes for CASSQQGNGYTF.

This clonotype was seen repeatedly, ten times or more. The V gene is TRBV10-2, the J gene TRBJ1-2, with D perhaps matching TRBD1 (6 bases). The V gene lost 0 bases and the J gene lost 8 bases, with 10 bases spanning the gap. The CDR3 is made up of 13 amino acids. From germline, CDR1 is WSHSY and CDR2 SAAADI. CDR3: CASSESGGGGYTF. The DNA of the CDR3 is TGCGCCAGCAGTGAGTCAGGGGGAGGGGGCTACACCTTC.

The chain uses TRBV10-3 and TRBJ2-1; D is undetermined. Trimming left V 7 bases short and J 0 bases short, with 13 bases between. This CDR3 is 15 amino acids long. Germline CDR1 reads ENHRY; CDR2 reads SYGVKD. This chain's CDR3 is CAITPVLSSYNEQFF. The CDR3 DNA sequence: TGTGCCATCACCCCGGTCCTTAGCTCCTACAATGAGCAGTTCTTC.

Notes on this clonotype: It may be a read error: a sequence one base away is much more abundant. The chain is built from TRBV7-8 and TRBJ1-6; D may be TRBD1 (5 bases). The V and J ends lost 5 bases and 5 bases respectively, with 13 bases between them. The CDR3 contains 15 residues. CDR1 and CDR2 from the germline V gene are SGHVS and FQNEAQ. CDR3 residues: CASSPMDKDNSPLHF. For the CDR3, the DNA is TGTGCCAGCAGCCCAATGGACAAGGATAATTCACCCCTCCACTTT.

CDR3 sequence: CASSLSISLGEQYF. CDR3 nucleotide sequence: TGTGCCAGCAGCTTAAGTATTTCCTTGGGCGAGCAGTACTTC. The rearrangement joins TRBV7-9 to TRBJ2-7; D gene uncertain. Germline V gene lookup returns CDR1 SEHNR and CDR2 FQNEAQ (reference sequence). CDR3 length: 14 amino acids. V dropped 2 bases and J dropped 6 bases, with 14 bases sitting between them.

The genes are TRBV7-9 and TRBJ1-4; tentative D call: TRBD1 (6 bases). The germline V gene has CDR1 SEHNR and CDR2 FQNEAQ (reference sequence). Between the trimmed V and J ends, which lost 0 bases and 7 bases, there was a span of 15 bases. This CDR3 is 16 amino acids long. CDR3 residues: CASSLATGSGLEKLFF. The CDR3 bases are TGTGCCAGCAGCTTAGCGACAGGTTCGGGACTTGAAAAACTGTTTTTT.

Points on this clonotype: The junction departs from the called germline gene at one end, perhaps through a read error. The rearrangement links TRBV7-6 to TRBJ1-5; the D is unclear. This CDR3 is 14 amino acids long. Per germline, CDR1 SGHVS and CDR2 FNYEAQ. The CDR3 nucleotides are TGTGCCAGCACCTTAAGGGCGGACGATCAGCCCCAGCATTTT. Translating it yields CASTLRADDQPQHF.

This clonotype was seen ten or more times. The genes are TRBV11-2 and TRBJ2-7; D ambiguous. Trimming cost V 1 base and J 12 bases, with 7 bases left between them. The CDR3 runs to 10 residues. Germline V CDR1 and CDR2: SGHAT, FQNNGV. The DNA for the CDR3 is TGTGCCAGCAGCTTAGTTACAGCGTACTTC. It codes for CASSLVTAYF.

This chain joins TRBV3-1 and TRBJ2-5; the match to TRBD2 covers 7 bases. The junction had 5 bases not matched to a gene; V was cut back by 5 bases and J by 5 bases. The CDR3 contains 13 residues. CDR1 LGHDT and CDR2 YNNKEL come from the germline V gene (reference sequence). The CDR3 coding sequence is TGTGCCAGCAGCAATAGCGGGCGGGAGACCCAGTACTTC. Translated: CASSNSGRETQYF.

The chain has TRBV29-1 and TRBJ2-7; D is perhaps TRBD1 (7 bases). Germline V gene data show CDR1 as SQVTM and CDR2 as ANQGSEA. The CDR3 runs to 16 residues. Trimming left V 5 bases short and J 4 bases short, with 24 bases between. Here the CDR3 reads CSVTRDSRDFLYEQYF. The CDR3 coding sequence is TGCAGCGTTACCCGGGACAGCCGGGACTTCTTATACGAGCAGTACTTC.

The chain has TRBV27 and TRBJ1-6; 8 bases fit TRBD1. V shed 5 bases, J shed 7 bases, and the junction held 7 bases outside the gene matches. CDR1 MNHEY and CDR2 SMNVEV come from the germline V gene (reference sequence). This CDR3 is 15 amino acids long. The CDR3 protein is CASSSWTGRNSPLHF. DNA of the CDR3: TGTGCCAGCAGTAGTTGGACAGGGCGGAATTCACCCCTCCACTTT.